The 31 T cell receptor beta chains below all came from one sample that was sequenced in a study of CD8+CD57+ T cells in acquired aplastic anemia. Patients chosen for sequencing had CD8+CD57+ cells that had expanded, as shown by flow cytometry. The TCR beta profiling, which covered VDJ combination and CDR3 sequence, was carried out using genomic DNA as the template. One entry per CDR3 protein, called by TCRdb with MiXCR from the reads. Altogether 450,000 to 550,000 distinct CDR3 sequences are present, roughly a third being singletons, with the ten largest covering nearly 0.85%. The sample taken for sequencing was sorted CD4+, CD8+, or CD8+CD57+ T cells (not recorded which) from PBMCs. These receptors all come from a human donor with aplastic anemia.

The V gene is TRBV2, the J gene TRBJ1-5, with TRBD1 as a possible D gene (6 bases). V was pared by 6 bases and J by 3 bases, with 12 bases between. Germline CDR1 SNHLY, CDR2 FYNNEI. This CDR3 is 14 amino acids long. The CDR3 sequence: CASRAGVINQPQHF. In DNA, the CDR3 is TGTGCCAGCAGAGCAGGGGTTATCAATCAGCCCCAGCATTTT.

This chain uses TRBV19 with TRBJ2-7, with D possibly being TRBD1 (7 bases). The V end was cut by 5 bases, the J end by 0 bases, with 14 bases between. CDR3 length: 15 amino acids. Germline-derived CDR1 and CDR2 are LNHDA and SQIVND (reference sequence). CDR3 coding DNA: TGTGCCAGTAGTTTTGGGGGGACAGCCTCCTACGAGCAGTACTTC. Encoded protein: CASSFGGTASYEQYF. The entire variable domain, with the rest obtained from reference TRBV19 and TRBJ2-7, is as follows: DGGITQSPKYLFRKEGQNVTLSCEQNLNHDAMYWYRQDPGQGLRLIYYSQIVNDFQKGDIAEGYSVSREKKESFPLTVTSAQKNPTAFYLCASSFGGTASYEQYFGPGTRLTVT.

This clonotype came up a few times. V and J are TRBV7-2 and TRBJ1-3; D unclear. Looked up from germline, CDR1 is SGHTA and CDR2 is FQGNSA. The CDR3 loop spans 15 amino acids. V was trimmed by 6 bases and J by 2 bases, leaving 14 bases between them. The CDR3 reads CASRPRWVAGNTIYF. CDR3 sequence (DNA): TGTGCCAGCAGACCCAGATGGGTGGCTGGAAACACCATATATTTT.

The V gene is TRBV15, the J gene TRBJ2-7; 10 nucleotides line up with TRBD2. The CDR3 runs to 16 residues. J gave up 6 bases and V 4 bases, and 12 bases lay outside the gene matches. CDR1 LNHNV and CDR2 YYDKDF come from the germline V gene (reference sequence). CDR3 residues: CATSKGLACICSEQYF. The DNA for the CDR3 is TGTGCCACCAGCAAGGGACTAGCGTGTATTTGTTCCGAGCAGTACTTC.

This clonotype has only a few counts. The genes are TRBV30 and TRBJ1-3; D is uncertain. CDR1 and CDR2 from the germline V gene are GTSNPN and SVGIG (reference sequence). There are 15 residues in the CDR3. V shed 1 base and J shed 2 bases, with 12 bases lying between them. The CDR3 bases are TGTGCCTGGAGTGGCGCCCTCTTTCCTGGAAACACCATATATTTT. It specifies CAWSGALFPGNTIYF. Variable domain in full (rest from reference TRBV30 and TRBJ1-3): SQTIHQWPATLVQPVGSPLSLECTVEGTSNPNLYWYRQAAGRGLQLLFYSVGIGQISSEVPQNLSASRPQDRQFILSSKKLLLSDSGFYLCAWSGALFPGNTIYFGEGSWLTVV.

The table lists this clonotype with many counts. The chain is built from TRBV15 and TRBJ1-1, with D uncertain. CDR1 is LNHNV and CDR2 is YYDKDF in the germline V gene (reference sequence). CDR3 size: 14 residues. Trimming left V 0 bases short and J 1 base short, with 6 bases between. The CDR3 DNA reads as TGTGCCACCAGCAGAGATTGGGAGAACACTGAAGCTTTCTTT. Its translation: CATSRDWENTEAFF. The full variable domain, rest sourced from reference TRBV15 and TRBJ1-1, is DAMVIQNPRYQVTQFGKPVTLSCSQTLNHNVMYWYQQKSSQAPKLLFHYYDKDFNNEADTPDNFQSRRPNTSFCFLDIRSPGLGDTAMYLCATSRDWENTEAFFGQGTRLTVV.

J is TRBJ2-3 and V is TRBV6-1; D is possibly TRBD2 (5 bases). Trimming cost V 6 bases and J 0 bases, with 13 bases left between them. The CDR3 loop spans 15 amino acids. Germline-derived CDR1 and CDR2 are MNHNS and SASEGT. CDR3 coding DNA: TGTGCCAGCAGCGGGCCCGGCGGGAGCACAGATACGCAGTATTTT. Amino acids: CASSGPGGSTDTQYF.

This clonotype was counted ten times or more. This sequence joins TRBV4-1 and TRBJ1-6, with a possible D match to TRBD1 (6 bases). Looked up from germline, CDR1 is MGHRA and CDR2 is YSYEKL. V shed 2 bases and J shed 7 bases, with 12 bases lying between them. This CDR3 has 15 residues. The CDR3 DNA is TGCGCCAGCAGCCAATACAGGGTAGGGAATTCACCCCTCCACTTT. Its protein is CASSQYRVGNSPLHF.

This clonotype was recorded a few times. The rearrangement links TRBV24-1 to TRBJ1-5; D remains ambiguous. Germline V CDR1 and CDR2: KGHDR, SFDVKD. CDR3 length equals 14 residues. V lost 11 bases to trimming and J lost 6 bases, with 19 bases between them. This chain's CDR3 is CASSQALRGQPQHF. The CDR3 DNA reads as TGTGCCAGCAGCCAAGCCCTTCGGGGTCAGCCCCAGCATTTT.

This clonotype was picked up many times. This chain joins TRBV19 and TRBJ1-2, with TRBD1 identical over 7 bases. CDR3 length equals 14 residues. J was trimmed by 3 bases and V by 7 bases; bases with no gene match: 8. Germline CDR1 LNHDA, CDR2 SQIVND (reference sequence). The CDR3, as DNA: TGTGCCAGTACCCCTGGGCAGGGGGACTATGGCTACACCTTC. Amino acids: CASTPGQGDYGYTF.

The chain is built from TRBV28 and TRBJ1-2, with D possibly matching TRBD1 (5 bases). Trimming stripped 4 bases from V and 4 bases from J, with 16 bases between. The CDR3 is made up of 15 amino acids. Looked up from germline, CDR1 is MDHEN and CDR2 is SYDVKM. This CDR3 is CASSSPRVLIYGYTF. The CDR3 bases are TGTGCCAGCAGTTCTCCCAGGGTGCTTATCTATGGCTACACCTTC.

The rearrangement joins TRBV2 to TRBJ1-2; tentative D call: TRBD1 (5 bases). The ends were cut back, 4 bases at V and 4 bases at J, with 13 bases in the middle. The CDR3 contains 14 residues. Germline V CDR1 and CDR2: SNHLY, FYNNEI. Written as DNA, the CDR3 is TGTGCCAGCAGTGGGCGGGACGGATTCTATGGCTACACCTTC. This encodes CASSGRDGFYGYTF.

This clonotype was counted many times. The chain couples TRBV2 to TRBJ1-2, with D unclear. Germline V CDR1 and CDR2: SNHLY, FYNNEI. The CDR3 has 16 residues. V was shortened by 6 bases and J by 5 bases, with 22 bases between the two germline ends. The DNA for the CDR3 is TGTGCCAGCAGCCCAGTCGACGGCGAAGGTGGGTATGGCTACACCTTC. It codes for CASSPVDGEGGYGYTF.

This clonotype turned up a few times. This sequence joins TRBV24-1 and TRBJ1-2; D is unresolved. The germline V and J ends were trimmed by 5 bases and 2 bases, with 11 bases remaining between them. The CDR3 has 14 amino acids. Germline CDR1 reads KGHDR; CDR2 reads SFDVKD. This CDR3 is CATSALDTNYGYTF. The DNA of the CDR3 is TGTGCCACCAGTGCCCTCGACACCAACTATGGCTACACCTTC.

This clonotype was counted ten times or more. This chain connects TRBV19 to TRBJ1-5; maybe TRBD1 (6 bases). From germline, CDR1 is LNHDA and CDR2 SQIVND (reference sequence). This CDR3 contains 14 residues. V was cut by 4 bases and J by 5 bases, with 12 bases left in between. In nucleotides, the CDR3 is TGTGCCAGTAGTACCACAGACAGGTATCAGCCCCAGCATTTT. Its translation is CASSTTDRYQPQHF.

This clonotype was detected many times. DNA for the CDR3: TGTGCCACCAGTGATCCTCTTGGAGGGCCCTACAATGAGCAGTTCTTC. The encoded protein is CATSDPLGGPYNEQFF. This chain joins TRBV24-1 and TRBJ2-1, with a possible D match to TRBD2 (6 bases). This CDR3 spans 16 amino acids. Germline CDR1 KGHDR, CDR2 SFDVKD. The germline V and J ends were trimmed by 3 bases and 2 bases, with 13 bases remaining between them.

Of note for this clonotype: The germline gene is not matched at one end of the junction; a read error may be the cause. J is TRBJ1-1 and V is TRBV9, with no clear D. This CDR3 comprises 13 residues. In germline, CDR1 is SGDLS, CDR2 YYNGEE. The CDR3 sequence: CASSVTVNIEAFF. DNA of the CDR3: TGTGCCAGCAGCGTAACAGTGAACATTGAAGCTTTCTTT.

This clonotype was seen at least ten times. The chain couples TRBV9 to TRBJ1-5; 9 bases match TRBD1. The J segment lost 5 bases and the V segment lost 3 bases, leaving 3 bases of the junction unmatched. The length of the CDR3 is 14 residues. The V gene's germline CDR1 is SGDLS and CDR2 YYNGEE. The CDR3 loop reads CASSEGQGYQPQHF. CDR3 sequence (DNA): TGTGCCAGCAGCGAGGGACAGGGCTATCAGCCCCAGCATTTT.

The CDR3 protein is CATSRDLRSAGGTEAFF. The DNA of the CDR3 is TGTGCCACCAGCAGAGATCTCCGGAGCGCAGGGGGCACTGAAGCTTTCTTT. J is TRBJ1-1 and V is TRBV15; 7 nucleotides align to TRBD1. The CDR3 spans 17 residues. CDR1 is LNHNV, CDR2 YYDKDF, per germline (reference sequence). V trimming: 0 bases; J trimming: 4 bases; junction bases outside the gene matches: 11.

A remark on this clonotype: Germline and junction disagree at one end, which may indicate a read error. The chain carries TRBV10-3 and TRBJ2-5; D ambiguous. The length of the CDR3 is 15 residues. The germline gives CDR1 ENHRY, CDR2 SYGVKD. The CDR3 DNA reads TGTGCCAGCAGTTACACTCCGTCACTATGGGAGACCCAGTACTTC. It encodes CASSYTPSLWETQYF.

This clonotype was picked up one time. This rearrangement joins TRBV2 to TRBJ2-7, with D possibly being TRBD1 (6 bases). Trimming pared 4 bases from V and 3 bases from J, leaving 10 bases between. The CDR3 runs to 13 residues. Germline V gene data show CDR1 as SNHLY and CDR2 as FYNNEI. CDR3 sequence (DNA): TGTGCCAGCAGTGGACAGGCCGTCTACGAGCAGTACTTC. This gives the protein CASSGQAVYEQYF.

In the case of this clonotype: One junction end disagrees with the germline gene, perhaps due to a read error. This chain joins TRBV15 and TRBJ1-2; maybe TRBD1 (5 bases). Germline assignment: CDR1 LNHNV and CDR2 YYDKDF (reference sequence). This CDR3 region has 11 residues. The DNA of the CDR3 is TGTGCCACGGGGCCAATAGCGGGGTACACTTTC. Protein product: CATGPIAGYTF. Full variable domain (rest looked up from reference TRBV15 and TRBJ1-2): DAMVIQNPRYQVTQFGKPVTLSCSQTLNHNVMYWYQQKSSQAPKLLFHYYDKDFNNEADTPDNFQSRRPNTSFCFLDIRSPGLGDTAMYLCATGPIAGYTFGSGTRLTVV.

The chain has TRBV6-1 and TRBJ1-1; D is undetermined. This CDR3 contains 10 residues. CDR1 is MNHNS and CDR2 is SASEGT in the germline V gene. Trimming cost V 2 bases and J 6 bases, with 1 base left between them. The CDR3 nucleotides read TGTGCCAGCAGTGAATCTGAAGCTTTCTTT. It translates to CASSESEAFF.

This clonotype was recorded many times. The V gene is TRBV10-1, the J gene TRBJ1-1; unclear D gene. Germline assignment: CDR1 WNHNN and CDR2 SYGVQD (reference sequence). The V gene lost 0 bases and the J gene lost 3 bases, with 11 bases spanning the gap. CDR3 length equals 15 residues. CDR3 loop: CASSESTVVDTEAFF. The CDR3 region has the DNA TGCGCCAGCAGTGAGTCGACCGTAGTTGACACTGAAGCTTTCTTT.

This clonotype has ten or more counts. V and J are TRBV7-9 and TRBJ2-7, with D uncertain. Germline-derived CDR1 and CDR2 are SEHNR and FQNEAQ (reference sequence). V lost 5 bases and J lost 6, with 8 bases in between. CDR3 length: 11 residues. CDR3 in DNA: TGTGCCAGCAGCCCGCGATTCGAGCAGTACTTC. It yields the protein CASSPRFEQYF.

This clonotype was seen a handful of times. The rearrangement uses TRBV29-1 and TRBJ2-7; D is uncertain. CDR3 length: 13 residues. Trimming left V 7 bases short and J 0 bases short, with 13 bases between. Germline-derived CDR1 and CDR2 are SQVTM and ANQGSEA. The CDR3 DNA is TGCAGCGCCCATACGCGTAGCTCCTACGAGCAGTACTTC. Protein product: CSAHTRSSYEQYF.

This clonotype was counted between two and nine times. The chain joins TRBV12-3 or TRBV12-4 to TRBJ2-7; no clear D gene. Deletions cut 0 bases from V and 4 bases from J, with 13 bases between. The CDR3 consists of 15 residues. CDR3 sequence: CASSLAQNSIYEQYF. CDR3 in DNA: TGTGCCAGCAGTTTAGCACAAAACTCAATATACGAGCAGTACTTC.

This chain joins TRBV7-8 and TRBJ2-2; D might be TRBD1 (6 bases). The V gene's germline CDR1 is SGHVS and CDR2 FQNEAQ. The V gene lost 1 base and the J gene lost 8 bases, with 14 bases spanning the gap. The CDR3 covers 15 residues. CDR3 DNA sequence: TGTGCCAGCAGCTTAGGGGACATGAGGACAGGGGAGCTGTTTTTT. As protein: CASSLGDMRTGELFF. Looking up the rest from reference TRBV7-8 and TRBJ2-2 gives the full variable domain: GAGVSQSPRYKVAKRGQDVALRCDPISGHVSLFWYQQALGQGPEFLTYFQNEAQLDKSGLPSDRFFAERPEGSVSTLKIQRTQQEDSAVYLCASSLGDMRTGELFFGEGSRLTVL.

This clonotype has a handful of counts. CDR3 region: CASSYLLAGPGEQFF. The CDR3 region has the DNA TGTGCCAGCAGTTACCTGCTAGCGGGGCCCGGCGAGCAGTTCTTC. The genes are TRBV6-2 or TRBV6-3 and TRBJ2-1; 9 bases are shared with TRBD2. This CDR3 comprises 15 residues. With V trimmed by 2 bases and J by 10 bases, 9 bases remained unmatched. Germline V gives CDR1 MNHEY, CDR2 SVGEGT.

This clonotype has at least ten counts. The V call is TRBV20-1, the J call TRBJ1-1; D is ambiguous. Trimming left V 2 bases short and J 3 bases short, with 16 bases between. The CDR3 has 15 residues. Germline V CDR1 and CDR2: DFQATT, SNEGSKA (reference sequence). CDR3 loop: CSARPNAQAHTEAFF. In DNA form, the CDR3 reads TGCAGTGCTAGACCCAATGCCCAGGCGCACACTGAAGCTTTCTTT.

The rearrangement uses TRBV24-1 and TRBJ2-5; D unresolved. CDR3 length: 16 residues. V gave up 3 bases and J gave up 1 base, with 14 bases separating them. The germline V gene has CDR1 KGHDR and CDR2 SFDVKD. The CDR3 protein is CATSDNMGSAQETQYF. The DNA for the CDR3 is TGTGCCACCAGTGATAATATGGGCAGCGCCCAAGAGACCCAGTACTTC.